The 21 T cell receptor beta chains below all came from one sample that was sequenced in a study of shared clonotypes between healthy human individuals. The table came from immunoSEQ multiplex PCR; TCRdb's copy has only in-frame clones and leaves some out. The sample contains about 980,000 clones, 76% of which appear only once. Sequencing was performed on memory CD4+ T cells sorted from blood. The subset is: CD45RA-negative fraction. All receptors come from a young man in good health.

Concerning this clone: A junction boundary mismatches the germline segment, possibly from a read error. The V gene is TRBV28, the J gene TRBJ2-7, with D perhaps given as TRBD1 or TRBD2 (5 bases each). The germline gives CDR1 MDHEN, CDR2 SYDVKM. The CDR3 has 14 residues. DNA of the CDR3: TGTGCCAGCTCCCCCCAGAGGGGAGCCGTACGCGAGGACTTC. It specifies CASSPQRGAVREDF.

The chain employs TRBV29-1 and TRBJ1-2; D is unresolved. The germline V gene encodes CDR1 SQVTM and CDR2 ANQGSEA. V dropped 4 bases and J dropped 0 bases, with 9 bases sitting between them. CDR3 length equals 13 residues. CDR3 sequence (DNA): TGCAGCGTTGTCGCCCCCTCTAACTATGGCTACACCTTC. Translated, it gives CSVVAPSNYGYTF. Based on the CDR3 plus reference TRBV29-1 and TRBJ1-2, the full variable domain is SAVISQKPSRDICQRGTSLTIQCQVDSQVTMMFWYRQQPGQSLTLIATANQGSEATYESGFVIDKFPISRPNLTFSTLTVSNMSPEDSSIYLCSVVAPSNYGYTFGSGTRLTVV.

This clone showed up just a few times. The CDR3 bases are TGTGCCAGCAGCGAGGCCCCAGCGGGTCAGCCCCAGCATTTT. Amino acid sequence: CASSEAPAGQPQHF. V usage is TRBV9 and J usage is TRBJ1-5; D unresolved. Germline V gene lookup returns CDR1 SGDLS and CDR2 YYNGEE. The V end was cut by 3 bases, the J end by 6 bases, with 13 bases between. The length of the CDR3 is 14 residues.

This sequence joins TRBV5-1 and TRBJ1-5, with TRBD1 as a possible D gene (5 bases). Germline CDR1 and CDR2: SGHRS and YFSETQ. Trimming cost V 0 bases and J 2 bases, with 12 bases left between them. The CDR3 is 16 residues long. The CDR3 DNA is TGCGCCAGCAGCTTGGACGGGGGTCTGGGCAATCAGCCCCAGCATTTT. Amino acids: CASSLDGGLGNQPQHF.

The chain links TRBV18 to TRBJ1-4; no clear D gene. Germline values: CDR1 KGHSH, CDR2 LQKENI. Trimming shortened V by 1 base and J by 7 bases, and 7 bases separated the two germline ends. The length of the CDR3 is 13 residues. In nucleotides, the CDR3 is TGTGCCAGCTCACCACGAATCGCTGAAAAACTGTTTTTT. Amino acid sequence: CASSPRIAEKLFF. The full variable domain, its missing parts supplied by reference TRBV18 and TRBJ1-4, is NAGVMQNPRHLVRRRGQEARLRCSPMKGHSHVYWYRQLPEEGLKFMVYLQKENIIDESGMPKERFSAEFPKEGPSILRIQQVVRGDSAAYFCASSPRIAEKLFFGSGTQLSVL.

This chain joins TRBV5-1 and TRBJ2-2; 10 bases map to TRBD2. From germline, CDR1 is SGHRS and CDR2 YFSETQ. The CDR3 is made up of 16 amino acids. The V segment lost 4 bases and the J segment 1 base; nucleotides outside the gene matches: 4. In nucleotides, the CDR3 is TGCGCCAGCAGCGGGCTAGCGGGGGTGAACACCGGGGAGCTGTTTTTT. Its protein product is CASSGLAGVNTGELFF.

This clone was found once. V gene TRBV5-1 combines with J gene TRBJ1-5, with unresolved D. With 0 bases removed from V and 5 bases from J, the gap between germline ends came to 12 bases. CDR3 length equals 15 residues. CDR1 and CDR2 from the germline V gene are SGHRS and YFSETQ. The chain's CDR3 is CASSLEGRKDQPQHF. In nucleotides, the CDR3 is TGCGCCAGCAGCTTGGAAGGGCGGAAAGATCAGCCCCAGCATTTT. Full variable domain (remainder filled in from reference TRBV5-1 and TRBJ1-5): KAGVTQTPRYLIKTRGQQVTLSCSPISGHRSVSWYQQTPGQGLQFLFEYFSETQRNKGNFPGRFSGRQFSNSRSEMNVSTLELGDSALYLCASSLEGRKDQPQHFGDGTRLSIL.

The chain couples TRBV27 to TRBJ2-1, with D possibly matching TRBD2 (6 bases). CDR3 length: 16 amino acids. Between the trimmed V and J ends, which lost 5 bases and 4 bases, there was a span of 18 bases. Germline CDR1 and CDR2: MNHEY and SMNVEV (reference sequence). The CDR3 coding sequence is TGTGCCAGCAGTCCCTACAGAGCGGGTCTATACAATGAGCAGTTCTTC. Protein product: CASSPYRAGLYNEQFF.

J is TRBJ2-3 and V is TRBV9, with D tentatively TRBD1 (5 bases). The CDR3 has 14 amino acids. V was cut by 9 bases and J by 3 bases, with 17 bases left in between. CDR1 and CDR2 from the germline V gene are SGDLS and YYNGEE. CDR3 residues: CATTRGRATDTQYF. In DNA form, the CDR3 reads TGTGCCACCACAAGGGGCCGGGCTACAGATACGCAGTATTTT.

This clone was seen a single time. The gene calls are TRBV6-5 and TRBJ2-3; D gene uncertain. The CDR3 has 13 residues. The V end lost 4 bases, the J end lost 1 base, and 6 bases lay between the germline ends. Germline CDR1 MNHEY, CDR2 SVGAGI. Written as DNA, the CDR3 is TGTGCCAGCAGTTGGGGTGGCACAGATACGCAGTATTTT. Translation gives CASSWGGTDTQYF.

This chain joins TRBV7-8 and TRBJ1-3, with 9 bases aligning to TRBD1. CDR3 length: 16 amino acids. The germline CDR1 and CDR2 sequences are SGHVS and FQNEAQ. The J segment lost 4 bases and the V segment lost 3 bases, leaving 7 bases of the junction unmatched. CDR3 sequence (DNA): TGTGCCAGCAGCTTCTCTACAGGGGGCGAGGGAAACACCATATATTTT. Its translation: CASSFSTGGEGNTIYF.

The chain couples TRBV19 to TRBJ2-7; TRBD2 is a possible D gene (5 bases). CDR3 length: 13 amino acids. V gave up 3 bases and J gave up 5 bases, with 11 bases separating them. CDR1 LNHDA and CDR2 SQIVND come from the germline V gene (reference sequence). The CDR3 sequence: CASSIRLANEQYF. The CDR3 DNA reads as TGTGCCAGTAGTATTCGGCTAGCCAACGAGCAGTACTTC.

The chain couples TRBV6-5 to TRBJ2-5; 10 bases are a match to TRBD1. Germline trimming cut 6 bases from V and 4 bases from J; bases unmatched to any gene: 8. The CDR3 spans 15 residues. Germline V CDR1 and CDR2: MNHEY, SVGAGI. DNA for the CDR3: TGTGCCAGCAGCCAGACAGGGGGCACGACAGAGACCCAGTACTTC. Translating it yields CASSQTGGTTETQYF.

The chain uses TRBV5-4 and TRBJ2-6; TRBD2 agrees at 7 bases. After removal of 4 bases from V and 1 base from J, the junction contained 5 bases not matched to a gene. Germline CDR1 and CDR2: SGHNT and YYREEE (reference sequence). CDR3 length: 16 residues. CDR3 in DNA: TGTGCCAGCAGCCCGGGGGGTATGTCTGGGGCCAACGTCCTGACTTTC. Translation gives CASSPGGMSGANVLTF.

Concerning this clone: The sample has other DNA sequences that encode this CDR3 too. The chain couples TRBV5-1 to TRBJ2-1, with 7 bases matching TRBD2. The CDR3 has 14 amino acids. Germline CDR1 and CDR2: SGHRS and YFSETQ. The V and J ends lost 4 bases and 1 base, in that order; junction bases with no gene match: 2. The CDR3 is CASSLGGSYNEQFF. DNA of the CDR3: TGCGCCAGCAGCCTGGGAGGGTCCTACAATGAGCAGTTCTTC. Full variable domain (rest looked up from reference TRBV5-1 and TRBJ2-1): KAGVTQTPRYLIKTRGQQVTLSCSPISGHRSVSWYQQTPGQGLQFLFEYFSETQRNKGNFPGRFSGRQFSNSRSEMNVSTLELGDSALYLCASSLGGSYNEQFFGPGTRLTVL.

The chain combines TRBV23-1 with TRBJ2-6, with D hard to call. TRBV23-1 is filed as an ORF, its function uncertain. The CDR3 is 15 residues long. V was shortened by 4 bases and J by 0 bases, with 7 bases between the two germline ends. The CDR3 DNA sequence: TGCGCCAGCAGTCGTGGTTTCTCTGGGGCCAACGTCCTGACTTTC. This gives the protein CASSRGFSGANVLTF.

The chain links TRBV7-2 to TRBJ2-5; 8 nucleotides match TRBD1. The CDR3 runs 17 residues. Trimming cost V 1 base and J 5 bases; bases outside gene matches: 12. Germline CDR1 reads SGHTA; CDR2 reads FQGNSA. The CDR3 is CASSLVGQGARGETQYF. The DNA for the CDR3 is TGTGCCAGCAGCTTAGTAGGTCAGGGGGCGCGAGGGGAGACCCAGTACTTC.

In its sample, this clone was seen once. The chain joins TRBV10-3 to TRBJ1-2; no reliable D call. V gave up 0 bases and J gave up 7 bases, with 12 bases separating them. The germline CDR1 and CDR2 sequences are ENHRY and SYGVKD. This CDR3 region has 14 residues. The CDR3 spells CAISESEGSGGYTF. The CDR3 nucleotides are TGTGCCATCAGTGAGTCTGAGGGCTCAGGTGGCTACACCTTC.

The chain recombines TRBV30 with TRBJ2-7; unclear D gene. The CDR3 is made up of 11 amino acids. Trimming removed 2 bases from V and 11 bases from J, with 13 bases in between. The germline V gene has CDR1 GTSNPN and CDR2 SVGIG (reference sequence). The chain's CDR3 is CAWSYELVEYF. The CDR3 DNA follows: TGTGCCTGGAGTTACGAACTTGTGGAGTACTTC.

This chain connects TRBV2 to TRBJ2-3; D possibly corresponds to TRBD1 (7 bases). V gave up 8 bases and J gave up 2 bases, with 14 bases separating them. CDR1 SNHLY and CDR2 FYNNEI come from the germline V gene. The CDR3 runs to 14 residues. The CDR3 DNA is TGTGCCAGCGGCGGGACAGCCCACACAGATACGCAGTATTTT. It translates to CASGGTAHTDTQYF.

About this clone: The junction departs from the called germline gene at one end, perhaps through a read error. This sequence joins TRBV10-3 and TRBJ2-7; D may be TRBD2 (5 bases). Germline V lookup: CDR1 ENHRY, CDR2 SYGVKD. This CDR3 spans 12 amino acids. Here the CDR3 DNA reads TGTGCCATCAGTGAAGATTTTCGGGTGGAGGACTTC. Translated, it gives CAISEDFRVEDF.